What follows are 4 T cell receptor beta chains derived from one specimen sequenced in a study of CD8+ T cells in alopecia areata. Extracted RNA was reverse transcribed into cDNA, the sequencing template. The table came from immunoSEQ multiplex PCR; TCRdb's copy has only in-frame clones and leaves some out. The top ten clones hold roughly 25% of a sample with 120,000 to 150,000 clones, 82% of them seen once. Treatment described: oral pan-JAK inhibitor, 5-10 mg twice daily. The source was CD8+ T cells sorted from blood, collected at week 4, from a patient treated with tofacitinib. All receptors come from a human donor with alopecia areata.

The rearrangement uses TRBV5-4 and TRBJ1-6, with 7 nucleotides matching TRBD1. Trimming cost V 0 bases and J 9 bases; bases outside gene matches: 3. The CDR3 length is 14 residues. CDR1 and CDR2 from the germline V gene are SGHNT and YYREEE (reference sequence). The CDR3 DNA is TGTGCCAGCAGCTTGGACAGGGGAGGTTCACCCCTCCACTTT. This sequence encodes CASSLDRGGSPLHF.

This sequence joins TRBV30 and TRBJ2-5; a weak D match, TRBD1 (6 bases). The J call is uncertain, as TRBJ2-7 better fits the DNA end. The CDR3 has 12 residues. CDR1 and CDR2 (germline): GTSNPN, SVGIG (reference sequence). CDR3 nucleotide sequence: TGTGCCTGGAGCTGGGTAGGGGGCGAGCAGTACTTC. It is translated as CAWSWVGGEQYF.

This clone was counted between two and nine times. The rearrangement joins TRBV4-1 to TRBJ2-2, with D perhaps matching TRBD1 or TRBD2 (5 bases each). Germline V gene sequence: CDR1 MGHRA, CDR2 YSYEKL. Deletions cut 4 bases from V and 3 bases from J, with 15 bases between. The CDR3 spans 16 residues. The CDR3 spells CASSPRGPGDTGELFF. CDR3 nucleotides: TGCGCCAGCAGCCCCCGGGGCCCAGGCGACACCGGGGAGCTGTTTTTT.

The rearrangement links TRBV6-1 to TRBJ2-5; tentative D call: TRBD2 (5 bases). The J call may be wrong; the DNA end is better matched by TRBJ2-7. This CDR3 spans 15 amino acids. Germline V gene data show CDR1 as MNHNS and CDR2 as SASEGT. As DNA, the CDR3 is TGTGCCAGCAGTGCTGACCGAGGGCCTATCTACGAGCAGTACTTC. Translated, it gives CASSADRGPIYEQYF.